A selection of T cell receptor beta chains follows, all from one sample in a study of human T cells and chemical hapten exposure. TCRdb analysed the RACE reads with MiXCR anew, one entry per CDR3 protein. Here the sample spans approximately 400,000 distinct CDR3 sequences, roughly 4.8% being singletons. The sequencing here drew on whole blood, taken in connection with sensitization to the hapten diphenylcyclopropenone (DPC). These TCRs come from a woman in her forties or fifties with alopecia areata. Some clones in this sample may be carry-over from other donors' samples. CDR3s include the opening cysteine and the closing phenylalanine or tryptophan. A D gene is named only where the DNA matches it firmly. Only part of the rows carry a size: once, few, many, or a class if the clone is expanded.

CASSESGNTEAFF	TGCGCCAGCAGTGAATCGGGGAACACTGAAGCTTTCTTT	TRBV10-1	NA	13	TRBJ1-1	many
CSARPGASYEQYF	TGCAGCGCCCGCCCCGGGGCTTCCTACGAGCAGTACTTC	TRBV29-1	NA	13	TRBJ2-7	NA
CAISDTGLRTDTQYF	TGTGCCATCAGTGATACCGGACTGCGCACAGATACGCAGTATTTT	TRBV10-3	NA	15	TRBJ2-3	many
CAWSVYGDGPNYGYTF	TGTGCCTGGAGTGTATACGGGGACGGACCCAACTATGGCTACACCTTC	TRBV30	NA	16	TRBJ1-2	NA
CASSHSLEGTEAFF	TGCGCCAGCAGCCATTCCTTGGAGGGGACTGAAGCTTTCTTT	TRBV4-1	NA	14	TRBJ1-1	few
CATSDPTRNTGELFF	TGTGCCACCAGTGACCCCACAAGGAACACCGGGGAGCTGTTTTTT	TRBV24-1	NA	15	TRBJ2-2	many
CAISESLTAFF	TGTGCCATCTCCGAGAGCCTCACGGCTTTCTTT	TRBV10-3	NA	11	TRBJ1-1	NA
CASSYVGSYEQYF	TGTGCCAGCAGTTACGTGGGAAGCTACGAGCAGTACTTC	TRBV6-5	NA	13	TRBJ2-7	many
CASSRGAGRPAFF	TGTGCCAGCAGTAGGGGGGCGGGGCGTCCCGCTTTCTTT	TRBV27	NA	13	TRBJ1-1	many
CASSLREPAGGTVAKNIQYF	TGTGCCAGCAGCTTAAGAGAACCAGCGGGGGGTACTGTGGCCAAAAACATTCAGTACTTC	TRBV7-2	TRBD2	20	TRBJ2-4	NA
CASSSRLARHEQYF	TGTGCCAGCAGTTCTCGGCTAGCTCGCCACGAGCAGTACTTC	TRBV28	NA	14	TRBJ2-7	many
CASSRGVSNQPQHF	TGTGCCAGCAGCCGAGGGGTTAGCAATCAGCCCCAGCATTTT	TRBV3-1	NA	14	TRBJ1-5	few
CASSSLMGTALDSPLHF	TGTGCCAGCAGTTCCCTGATGGGGACAGCTCTAGATTCACCCCTCCACTTT	TRBV27	TRBD1	17	TRBJ1-6	many
CASSVAAGINEQFF	TGTGCCAGCAGCGTAGCTGCAGGGATAAATGAGCAGTTCTTC	TRBV9	NA	14	TRBJ2-1	few
CASSPKGGRVTEAFF	TGTGCCAGCAGCCCCAAGGGGGGGCGCGTCACTGAAGCTTTCTTT	TRBV3-1	NA	15	TRBJ1-1	many
CAISGRAQETQYF	TGTGCCATCAGTGGCCGGGCACAAGAGACCCAGTACTTC	TRBV10-3	NA	13	TRBJ2-5	few
CATKGAIGNEQFF	TGTGCCACCAAAGGGGCTATCGGCAATGAGCAGTTCTTC	TRBV24-1	NA	13	TRBJ2-1	many
CASSLRQGAIDEQFF	TGTGCCAGCAGCCTAAGACAGGGGGCAATTGATGAGCAGTTCTTC	TRBV4-2	TRBD1	15	TRBJ2-1	many
CASSQRLNPGNTIYF	TGTGCCAGCAGCCAAAGACTGAACCCTGGAAACACCATATATTTT	TRBV14	NA	15	TRBJ1-3	many
CSARDGSLSTDTQYF	TGCAGTGCTAGAGATGGGAGCCTTAGCACAGATACGCAGTATTTT	TRBV20-1	NA	15	TRBJ2-3	many
CASSLVGGEQFF	TGTGCCAGCAGTTTAGTCGGGGGTGAGCAGTTCTTC	TRBV27	NA	12	TRBJ2-1	many
CASSLGLPVSGANVLTF	TGTGCCAGCAGCTTAGGGTTACCGGTTTCTGGGGCCAACGTCCTGACTTTC	TRBV7-9	NA	17	TRBJ2-6	many
CASSAESGGDTQYF	TGTGCCAGCAGCGCTGAGAGCGGGGGAGATACGCAGTATTTT	TRBV9	TRBD2	14	TRBJ2-3	many
CASSARTFANNEQFF	TGCGCCAGCAGTGCCAGGACTTTCGCTAACAATGAGCAGTTCTTC	TRBV10-1	NA	15	TRBJ2-1	NA
CASSYPRGEVETQYF	TGCGCCAGCAGCTACCCGCGGGGCGAAGTAGAGACCCAGTACTTC	TRBV5-1	NA	15	TRBJ2-5	many